This TCR beta chain appears in the sequencing data of a study of identical twins. Findings and caveats of the study: Not following the same donors, the study drew its conclusions from cross-sectional statistical analysis. Out-of-frame alpha sequences common to twins were enriched for low generation probability. The more abundant beta clonotypes in cord blood had fewer insertions, and memory repertoires did not show this.

Per germline, CDR1 MNHNY and CDR2 SVGAGI (reference sequence). The CDR3 contains 16 residues. V was cut by 0 bases and J by 1 base, with 12 bases left in between. This clonotype was detected only a few times. Its specificity is unknown. From the 5' RACE reads, TCRdb called clonotypes with MiXCR, one entry per CDR3 protein. Among around 1.7 million distinct CDR3 sequences, under 35% were seen once, and the ten largest hold 0.25% to 0.3%. This chain connects TRBV6-6 to TRBJ2-5, with TRBD1 as a possible D gene (5 bases). The TCR sequence derives from a newborn girl in good health. Sequences were obtained from cord blood. CDR3 loop: CASSYSGQASQETQYF. CDR3 bases: TGTGCCAGCAGTTACTCGGGGCAGGCCTCCCAAGAGACCCAGTACTTC.